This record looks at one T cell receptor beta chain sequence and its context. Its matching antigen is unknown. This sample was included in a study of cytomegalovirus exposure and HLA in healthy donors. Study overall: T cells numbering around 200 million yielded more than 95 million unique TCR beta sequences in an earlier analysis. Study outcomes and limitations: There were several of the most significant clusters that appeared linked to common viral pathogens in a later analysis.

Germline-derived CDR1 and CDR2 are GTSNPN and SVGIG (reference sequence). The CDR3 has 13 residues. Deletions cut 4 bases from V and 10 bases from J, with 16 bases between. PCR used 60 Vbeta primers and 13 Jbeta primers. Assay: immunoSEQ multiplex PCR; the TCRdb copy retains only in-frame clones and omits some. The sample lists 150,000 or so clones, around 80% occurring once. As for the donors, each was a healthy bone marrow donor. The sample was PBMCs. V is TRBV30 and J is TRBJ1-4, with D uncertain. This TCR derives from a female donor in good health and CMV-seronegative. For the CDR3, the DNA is TGTGCCTGGACTCCCGGGGATAAAGGAAAACTGTTTTTT. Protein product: CAWTPGDKGKLFF.